The rows below give T cell receptor beta chains drawn from one sample of a study of cytomegalovirus exposure and HLA in healthy donors. Produced via immunoSEQ multiplex PCR; TCRdb's table is partial and in-frame only. The repertoire has approximately 150,000 clones, around three quarters of them found once; the top ten carry approximately 1.5%. The sequenced sample was PBMCs. These receptors were obtained from a man in his forties in good health and CMV-seronegative. The CDR3 runs from the conserved cysteine through the conserved F or W. The D gene is left open where the match is weak. Expanded clones get a size class; other rows say once, few or many, or leave the size out.

>.|.|TRBV28|TRBJ2-2
CASSLRGGRTTYTGELFF
TGTGCCAGCAGTTTAAGGGGCGGTAGGACTACATACACCGGGGAGCTGTTTTTT
>.|.|TRBV9|TRBJ1-1
CASSLGLTHTEAFF
TGTGCCAGCAGCCTGGGACTGACACACACTGAAGCTTTCTTT
>TRBD2|.|TRBV7-9|TRBJ2-2
CASSHSSGSGGELFF
TGTGCCAGCAGCCACTCTAGCGGGAGTGGCGGGGAGCTGTTTTTT
>.|few|TRBV30|TRBJ2-3
CAWSLGRSTDTQYF
TGTGCCTGGAGTCTGGGGAGGAGCACAGATACGCAGTATTTT
>TRBD1|.|TRBV5-4|TRBJ1-4
CASSSTGSNEKLFF
TGTGCCAGCAGCTCGACAGGGTCCAATGAAAAACTGTTTTTT
>.|.|TRBV9|TRBJ1-3
CASRGQASGNTIYF
TGTGCCAGCAGGGGACAAGCCTCTGGAAACACCATATATTTT
>TRBD2|.|TRBV15|TRBJ2-1
CATSRDRGTSGSGQFF
TGTGCCACCAGCAGAGATCGGGGGACTAGCGGGAGTGGGCAGTTCTTC
>.|.|TRBV9|TRBJ1-2
CASSVDGVNYGYTF
TGTGCCAGCAGCGTAGACGGAGTTAACTATGGCTACACCTTC
>.|once|TRBV5-1|TRBJ2-7
CASSLDASVLREQYF
TGCGCCAGCAGCCTGGACGCTAGCGTCCTTAGGGAGCAGTACTTC
>.|few|TRBV5-1|TRBJ2-3
CASSLGGFKDTQYF
TGCGCCAGCAGCTTGGGAGGGTTCAAAGATACGCAGTATTTT
>.|once|TRBV2|TRBJ2-5
CASSDQVMYQETQYF
TGTGCCAGCAGTGACCAGGTTATGTACCAAGAGACCCAGTACTTC
>.|.|TRBV9|TRBJ1-2
CASSRENYGYTF
TGTGCCAGCAGCAGAGAGAACTATGGCTACACCTTC
>.|few|TRBV7-6|TRBJ2-7
CASSSRESYEQYF
TGTGCCAGCAGCTCTCGGGAGTCCTACGAGCAGTACTTC
>.|.|TRBV27|TRBJ2-3
CASQGRGTAQYF
TGTGCCAGCCAGGGTCGGGGGACTGCGCAGTATTTT
>TRBD1|once|TRBV19|TRBJ1-4
CASSSIGTGDEKLFF
TGTGCCAGTAGTTCCATTGGGACAGGGGATGAAAAACTGTTTTTT
>TRBD2|.|TRBV6-1|TRBJ2-2
CASSEWLAENTGELFF
TGTGCCAGCAGTGAATGGCTAGCGGAGAACACCGGGGAGCTGTTTTTT
>.|.|TRBV18|TRBJ1-1
CASSPQGNTEAFF
TGTGCCAGCTCACCGCAGGGGAACACTGAAGCTTTCTTT
>TRBD2|.|TRBV19|TRBJ2-4
CASSASGRGGKNIQYF
TGTGCCAGTAGTGCAAGCGGGAGGGGTGGCAAAAACATTCAGTACTTC
>TRBD2|.|TRBV9|TRBJ2-1
CASSVPLAEPYNEQFF
TGTGCCAGCAGCGTACCACTAGCGGAACCCTACAATGAGCAGTTCTTC
>.|.|TRBV6-1|TRBJ2-7
CASRFTADSYEQYF
TGTGCCAGCAGATTCACAGCGGATTCCTACGAGCAGTACTTC
>.|.|TRBV7-2|TRBJ2-3
CASSSGSGGAQYF
TGTGCCAGCAGCTCCGGGTCTGGCGGGGCGCAGTATTTT
>TRBD2|.|TRBV7-9|TRBJ2-5
CASSLARLAGGETQYF
TGTGCCAGCAGCTTAGCGCGTCTAGCGGGAGGTGAGACCCAGTACTTC
>.|.|TRBV7-9|TRBJ2-1
CASSLGAGLYNEQFF
TGTGCCAGCAGCTTAGGCGCGGGCCTCTACAATGAGCAGTTCTTC
>TRBD1|.|TRBV7-2|TRBJ1-2
CASSFRTGSPYGYTF
TGTGCCAGCAGCTTCCGGACAGGGAGTCCCTATGGCTACACCTTC
>TRBD1|.|TRBV30|TRBJ1-3
CAWFTGVGRTDTIYF
TGTGCCTGGTTTACAGGGGTCGGACGAACGGACACCATATATTTT
>TRBD2|.|TRBV7-2|TRBJ2-1
CASSLVGTSGSYNEQFF
TGTGCCAGCAGCTTAGTTGGGACTAGCGGAAGTTACAATGAGCAGTTCTTC
>TRBD2|few|TRBV28|TRBJ2-1
CASSLFKLPGLTSGRKGEQFF
TGTGCCAGCAGTTTGTTTAAACTCCCGGGTCTTACTAGCGGGAGGAAGGGTGAGCAGTTCTTC
>.|.|TRBV6-6|TRBJ1-5
CASSYSTDYQPQHF
TGTGCCAGCAGTTACTCGACAGATTATCAGCCCCAGCATTTT
>.|.|TRBV28|TRBJ1-2
CASSTTRSPSGYTF
TGTGCCAGCAGTACCACCAGGTCCCCTAGCGGCTACACCTTC
>.|.|TRBV28|TRBJ2-1
CASSLGGAHSYNEQFF
TGTGCCAGCAGTTTGGGCGGGGCCCATTCCTACAATGAGCAGTTCTTC
>.|.|TRBV19|TRBJ2-7
CASSIVGSAREQYF
TGTGCCAGTAGTATAGTTGGTAGCGCCCGCGAGCAGTACTTC
>TRBD2|few|TRBV4-2|TRBJ2-1
CASSQEGGRSHNEQFF
TGTGCCAGCAGCCAAGAAGGCGGGAGGTCCCACAATGAGCAGTTCTTC
>TRBD2|few|TRBV5-1|TRBJ2-1
CASSSLAGGPNEQFF
TGCGCCAGCAGCTCGCTAGCGGGAGGGCCTAATGAGCAGTTCTTC
>TRBD1|.|TRBV30|TRBJ1-5
CAWSVRGGSQPQHF
TGTGCCTGGAGTGTACGAGGGGGCAGTCAGCCCCAGCATTTT
>TRBD2|.|TRBV27|TRBJ2-1
CASSLGTTYNEQFF
TGTGCCAGCAGTTTAGGGACTACCTACAATGAGCAGTTCTTC
>.|.|TRBV5-1|TRBJ2-5
CASSPPGETQYF
TGCGCCAGCAGCCCCCCGGGAGAGACCCAGTACTTC
>.|.|TRBV7-3|TRBJ2-3
CASSLGVSGSTDTQYF
TGTGCCAGCAGCTTAGGCGTCAGCGGATCCACAGATACGCAGTATTTT
>.|.|TRBV5-1|TRBJ1-1
CASSPTLNTEAFF
TGCGCCAGCAGCCCGACACTGAACACTGAAGCTTTCTTT
>.|.|TRBV7-9|TRBJ2-3
CASSPRAGTALDTQYF
TGTGCCAGCAGCCCGCGTGCGGGGACCGCCCTCGATACGCAGTATTTT
>TRBD1|.|TRBV5-1|TRBJ1-1
CASRTQGDTEAFF
TGCGCCAGCAGGACGCAGGGGGACACTGAAGCTTTCTTT
>.|.|TRBV10-3|TRBJ2-3
CAICVASTDTQYF
TGTGCCATCTGCGTCGCTAGCACAGATACGCAGTATTTT
>TRBD2|.|TRBV5-1|TRBJ2-5
CASSLPGLAGDETQYF
TGCGCCAGCAGCCTACCGGGACTAGCGGGAGATGAGACCCAGTACTTC
>TRBD1|once|TRBV5-4|TRBJ2-3
CASSLGDRAGTDTQYF
TGTGCCAGCAGCTTGGGGGACAGGGCGGGAACAGATACGCAGTATTTT
>.|.|TRBV27|TRBJ1-1
CASSFRGAYTEAFF
TGTGCCAGCAGTTTTCGGGGGGCGTACACTGAAGCTTTCTTT
>TRBD2|.|TRBV6-5|TRBJ2-5
CASSPGTSGRETQYF
TGTGCCAGCAGTCCAGGGACTAGCGGGAGGGAGACCCAGTACTTC
>TRBD1|once|TRBV6-1|TRBJ2-1
CASRTGGSYNEQFF
TGTGCCAGCAGGACAGGGGGCTCCTACAATGAGCAGTTCTTC
>TRBD1|.|TRBV7-2|TRBJ2-2
CASRERQGTGELFF
TGTGCCAGCAGAGAAAGACAGGGCACCGGGGAGCTGTTTTTT